This T cell receptor beta chain stems from a study of T-cell memory formation after mild COVID-19. Study-wide background: TCR clusters showed largely donor specificity. Findings and caveats of the study: Day 37-peaking second-wave clones had unconfirmed SARS-CoV-2 specificity.

This clonotype showed up just once. Its antigen is not identified. TCRdb passed the 5' RACE reads through MiXCR, listing each CDR3 protein once. The sample holds 430,000 or so distinct CDR3 sequences, roughly 25% seen once. Germline V CDR1 and CDR2: ENHRY, SYGVKD. V lost 3 bases to trimming and J lost 6 bases, with 11 bases between them. The CDR3 extends over 13 amino acids. The V gene is TRBV10-3, the J gene TRBJ1-2; a possible D gene is TRBD1 (5 bases). Sequences were obtained from PBMCs or a T cell subset sorted from them (not recorded which). The source of this sequence is an adult woman who had mild COVID-19 (a few samples of this study predate the infection). Cell type and time point are not known. CDR3 amino acids: CAISEGTEDGYTF. The CDR3 DNA reads TGTGCCATCAGTGAAGGGACGGAGGATGGCTACACCTTC.